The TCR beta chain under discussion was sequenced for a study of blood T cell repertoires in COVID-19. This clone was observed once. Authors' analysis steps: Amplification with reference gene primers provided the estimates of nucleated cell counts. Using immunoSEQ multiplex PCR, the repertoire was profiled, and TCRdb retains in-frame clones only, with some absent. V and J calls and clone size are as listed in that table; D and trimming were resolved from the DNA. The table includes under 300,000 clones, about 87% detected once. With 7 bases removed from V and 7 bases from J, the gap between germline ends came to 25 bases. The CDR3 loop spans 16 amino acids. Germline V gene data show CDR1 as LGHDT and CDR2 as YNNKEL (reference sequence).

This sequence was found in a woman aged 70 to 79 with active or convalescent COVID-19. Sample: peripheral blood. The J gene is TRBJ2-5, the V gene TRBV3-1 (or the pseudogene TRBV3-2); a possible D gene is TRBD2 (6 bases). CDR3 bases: TGTGCCAGCACCGGGACTTTAGGGGCTGGGGGAGGGACCCAGTACTTC. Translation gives CASTGTLGAGGGTQYF.